These 12 T cell receptor beta chains came from one sample sequenced in a study of cytomegalovirus exposure and HLA in healthy donors. PCR employed 60 Vbeta and 13 Jbeta primers. The assay was immunoSEQ multiplex PCR, and TCRdb's table has in-frame clones only and misses some. Among about 200,000 clones, less than 85% were seen once, and the ten largest hold roughly 0.62%. The specimen sequenced was PBMCs. These receptors all stem from a man between 18 and 29 years old in good health and CMV-seronegative.

CDR3 residues: CASALPGDTEAFF. The CDR3 coding sequence is TGTGCTAGTGCCCTTCCAGGGGACACTGAAGCTTTCTTT. V usage is TRBV12-5 and J usage is TRBJ1-1, with D maybe TRBD1 (6 bases). Germline V gene lookup returns CDR1 LGHNT and CDR2 FRNRAP. The V end was cut by 7 bases, the J end by 3 bases, with 12 bases between. The CDR3 runs 13 residues. Full variable domain (missing parts from reference TRBV12-5 and TRBJ1-1): DARVTQTPRHKVTEMGQEVTMRCQPILGHNTVFWYRQTMMQGLELLAYFRNRAPLDDSGMPKDRFSAEMPDATLATLKIQPSEPRDSAVYFCASALPGDTEAFFGQGTRLTVV.

A few counts support this clone. The chain uses TRBV18 and TRBJ1-5, with D maybe TRBD1 (6 bases). Trimming stripped 1 base from V and 0 bases from J, with 13 bases between. The CDR3 covers 17 residues. The germline CDR1 and CDR2 sequences are KGHSH and LQKENI. In nucleotides, the CDR3 is TGTGCCAGCTCACCACAAGCAGCAGGGGTTAGCAATCAGCCCCAGCATTTT. This codes for CASSPQAAGVSNQPQHF. The whole variable domain, remainder taken from reference TRBV18 and TRBJ1-5, is NAGVMQNPRHLVRRRGQEARLRCSPMKGHSHVYWYRQLPEEGLKFMVYLQKENIIDESGMPKERFSAEFPKEGPSILRIQQVVRGDSAAYFCASSPQAAGVSNQPQHFGDGTRLSIL.

The rearrangement links TRBV7-2 to TRBJ2-1, with TRBD2 matching 10 bases. Germline CDR1 reads SGHTA; CDR2 reads FQGNSA. The V and J ends lost 2 bases and 3 bases, in that order; junction bases with no gene match: 4. The CDR3 is made up of 16 amino acids. The CDR3 sequence: CASSLLAGGNYNEQFF. CDR3 DNA sequence: TGTGCCAGCAGCTTATTAGCGGGAGGAAACTACAATGAGCAGTTCTTC. The full variable domain, rest sourced from reference TRBV7-2 and TRBJ2-1, is GAGVSQSPSNKVTEKGKDVELRCDPISGHTALYWYRQSLGQGLEFLIYFQGNSAPDKSGLPSDRFSAERTGGSVSTLTIQRTQQEDSAVYLCASSLLAGGNYNEQFFGPGTRLTVL.

This sequence joins TRBV19 and TRBJ2-7; 7 positions agree with TRBD2. Per germline, CDR1 LNHDA and CDR2 SQIVND (reference sequence). J lost 6 bases, V lost 3 bases, and 14 bases had no gene match. CDR3 length: 16 amino acids. DNA for the CDR3: TGTGCCAGTAGTATCTGGAGCAGCGGGGAGGCTCGCGAGCAGTACTTC. Encoded protein: CASSIWSSGEAREQYF.

This clone came up a few times. This chain links TRBV7-2 with TRBJ2-5; D ambiguous. CDR3 length equals 13 residues. V shed 0 bases and J shed 2 bases, with 4 bases lying between them. In germline, CDR1 is SGHTA, CDR2 FQGNSA. CDR3 loop: CASSLAAQETQYF. The CDR3 nucleotides are TGTGCCAGCAGCTTAGCAGCTCAAGAGACCCAGTACTTC. The whole variable domain, filled in from reference TRBV7-2 and TRBJ2-5, reads GAGVSQSPSNKVTEKGKDVELRCDPISGHTALYWYRQSLGQGLEFLIYFQGNSAPDKSGLPSDRFSAERTGGSVSTLTIQRTQQEDSAVYLCASSLAAQETQYFGPGTRLLVL.

The rearrangement uses TRBV27 and TRBJ1-2; D is possibly TRBD1 (5 bases). This CDR3 has 18 amino acids. CDR1 is MNHEY, CDR2 SMNVEV, per germline (reference sequence). V was shortened by 6 bases and J by 4 bases, with 27 bases between the two germline ends. DNA of the CDR3: TGTGCCAGCAGCCCGACGCCCTACAACTCAGTCGGGGGCTATGGCTACACCTTC. It codes for CASSPTPYNSVGGYGYTF.

This chain links TRBV2 with TRBJ2-5; 8 bases line up with TRBD1. The CDR3 runs to 14 residues. J lost 5 bases, V lost 5 bases, and 7 bases had no gene match. Germline V gives CDR1 SNHLY, CDR2 FYNNEI. CDR3 sequence: CASSYRGAGETQYF. CDR3 nucleotides: TGTGCCAGCAGTTACAGGGGGGCGGGGGAGACCCAGTACTTC.

This clone was observed a few times. CDR3 sequence (DNA): TGTGCCAGCAGAAGTGGGGGGGCGTGGGCATATCAGGCTTTCTTT. Translation gives CASRSGGAWAYQAFF. This sequence joins TRBV2 and TRBJ1-1; perhaps TRBD1 as D (6 bases). Germline lookup yields CDR1 SNHLY and CDR2 FYNNEI. The CDR3 contains 15 residues. The V and J ends lost 6 bases and 11 bases respectively, with 25 bases between them.

This clone was seen more than once but under ten times. The genes are TRBV7-6 and TRBJ2-3, with D maybe TRBD1 (6 bases). The CDR3 length is 15 residues. Germline assignment: CDR1 SGHVS and CDR2 FNYEAQ. The V end lost 5 bases, the J end lost 2 bases, and 14 bases lay between the germline ends. The CDR3 region is CASSPRGGHTDTQYF. In DNA, the CDR3 is TGTGCCAGCAGCCCTCGTGGGGGACACACAGATACGCAGTATTTT.

J is TRBJ1-5 and V is TRBV11-2, with TRBD1 matching over 7 bases. The J segment lost 1 base and the V segment lost 3 bases, leaving 12 bases of the junction unmatched. CDR1 and CDR2 from the germline V gene are SGHAT and FQNNGV. The CDR3 is made up of 18 amino acids. CDR3 region: CASSFEGTGEESNQPQHF. CDR3 nucleotide sequence: TGTGCCAGCAGCTTCGAAGGAACAGGGGAAGAGAGCAATCAGCCCCAGCATTTT.

CDR3 protein: CASSVAGDGYTF. In DNA form, the CDR3 reads TGTGCCAGCAGCGTAGCCGGGGATGGCTACACCTTC. This chain uses TRBV9 with TRBJ1-2; D gene uncertain. Trimming took 0 bases from V and 6 from J, leaving 6 bases between them. CDR3 length equals 12 residues. Germline V CDR1 and CDR2: SGDLS, YYNGEE.

The V gene is TRBV7-9, the J gene TRBJ2-1; no firm D call. From germline, CDR1 is SEHNR and CDR2 FQNEAQ (reference sequence). V was cut by 1 base and J by 7 bases, with 8 bases left in between. The CDR3 is made up of 13 amino acids. Here the CDR3 reads CASSLGVLNEQFF. CDR3 bases: TGTGCCAGCAGCTTAGGTGTCTTAAATGAGCAGTTCTTC.